What follows are 21 T cell receptor beta chains derived from one specimen sequenced in a study of blood T cell repertoires in COVID-19. Produced via immunoSEQ multiplex PCR; TCRdb's table is partial and in-frame only. Of about 300,000 clones in the sample, around 86% are singletons; the top ten hold more than 10%. Material: peripheral blood. The receptors derive from a human donor in a cohort sampled during active COVID-19.

The CDR3 DNA reads TGTGCCAGCCACGCCATAGCGGGAGGGCCAGATACGCAGTATTTT. As protein: CASHAIAGGPDTQYF. The chain links TRBV6-5 to TRBJ2-3; 11 bases match TRBD2. Unmatched junction bases numbered 8, after V lost 8 bases and J lost 4 bases. Germline values: CDR1 MNHEY, CDR2 SVGAGI. CDR3 length equals 15 residues.

This clone was picked up a small number of times. The rearrangement uses TRBV3-1 (or the pseudogene TRBV3-2) and TRBJ2-2; 9 nucleotides agree with TRBD2. The germline V gene encodes CDR1 LGHDT and CDR2 YNNKEL (reference sequence). The CDR3 runs 15 residues. The junction had 2 bases not matched to a gene; V was cut back by 4 bases and J by 2 bases. The CDR3 spells CASSLTSGNTGELFF. In DNA form, the CDR3 reads TGTGCCAGCAGCCTGACTAGCGGTAACACCGGGGAGCTGTTTTTT.

The V gene is TRBV5-1, the J gene TRBJ2-7; a possible D gene is TRBD1 (6 bases). This CDR3 has 14 amino acids. Germline CDR1 is SGHRS and CDR2 is YFSETQ. Trimming removed 4 bases at V and 4 bases at J, with 15 bases between. CDR3 in DNA: TGCGCCAGCAGCGAACAGGGATCGGGGTACGAGCAGTACTTC. Translated: CASSEQGSGYEQYF.

The chain couples TRBV5-6 to TRBJ2-3, with 10 bases fitting TRBD2. From germline, CDR1 is SGHDT and CDR2 YYEEEE. V shed 0 bases, J shed 3 bases, and the junction held 7 bases outside the gene matches. This CDR3 spans 17 amino acids. CDR3 coding DNA: TGTGCCAGCAGCTTGGTAACTAGCGGGAAAGGAACAGATACGCAGTATTTT. Residues: CASSLVTSGKGTDTQYF.

The V gene is TRBV15, the J gene TRBJ2-2; the match to TRBD1 covers 11 bases. Trimming removed 2 bases from V and 6 bases from J; junction bases left unmatched: 14. This CDR3 contains 19 residues. Germline CDR1 reads LNHNV; CDR2 reads YYDKDF (reference sequence). The CDR3, as DNA: TGTGCCACCAGCAGATATAGCGCAAGGGACAGGGGGTTTGCCGGGGAGCTGTTTTTT. It translates to CATSRYSARDRGFAGELFF.

There are a few counts of this clone. This rearrangement joins TRBV5-5 to TRBJ1-1; 9 nucleotides match TRBD1. From germline, CDR1 is SGHKS and CDR2 YYEKEE (reference sequence). The CDR3 has 15 amino acids. V dropped 3 bases and J dropped 6; count of bases not matched to a gene: 9. The CDR3 nucleotides read TGTGCCAGCAGCTCCGCGGACAGGGGAGGACCTGAAGCTTTCTTT. It codes for CASSSADRGGPEAFF.

V usage is TRBV5-1 and J usage is TRBJ2-2; 10 bases line up with TRBD2. The CDR3 is 15 residues long. CDR1 and CDR2 (germline): SGHRS, YFSETQ. Trimming took 3 bases from V and 4 from J; bases not matched to a gene: 3. Written as DNA, the CDR3 is TGCGCCAGCAGCTATACTAGCGGGATCACCGGGGAGCTGTTTTTT. Amino acids: CASSYTSGITGELFF.

CDR3: CASSQENLATHRNEQFF. CDR3 nucleotide sequence: TGCGCCAGCAGCCAAGAGAACTTAGCCACGCACCGAAATGAGCAGTTCTTC. This chain links TRBV4-1 with TRBJ2-1; D uncertain. The CDR3 contains 17 residues. CDR1 and CDR2 from the germline V gene are MGHRA and YSYEKL. Trimming pared 0 bases from V and 7 bases from J, leaving 19 bases between.

The genes are TRBV5-4 and TRBJ2-7; possible D gene TRBD1, 6 bases. Between the trimmed V and J ends, which lost 4 bases and 3 bases, there was a span of 17 bases. Germline lookup yields CDR1 SGHNT and CDR2 YYREEE (reference sequence). The CDR3 loop spans 15 amino acids. The CDR3 loop is CASSPMAGAHYEQYF. The CDR3, as DNA: TGTGCCAGCAGCCCCATGGCAGGGGCGCACTACGAGCAGTACTTC.

V usage is TRBV9 and J usage is TRBJ1-5; D gene uncertain. CDR1 and CDR2 from the germline V gene are SGDLS and YYNGEE. The V and J ends lost 0 bases and 9 bases respectively, with 10 bases between them. The CDR3 spans 13 residues. The CDR3 bases are TGTGCCAGCAGCGTAGGTCCGGAGGGGCCCCAGCATTTT. This codes for CASSVGPEGPQHF.

The chain couples TRBV11-2 to TRBJ2-1; the D is unclear. Trimming left V 3 bases short and J 7 bases short, with 10 bases between. Germline CDR1 is SGHAT and CDR2 is FQNNGV. The CDR3 contains 13 residues. CDR3 DNA sequence: TGTGCCAGCAGCTTTGAGAGTTGGAATGAGCAGTTCTTC. It yields the protein CASSFESWNEQFF.

The chain employs TRBV5-1 and TRBJ2-7, with 9 bases fitting TRBD1. The CDR3 sequence is 18 residues long. Germline trimming cut 2 bases from V and 0 bases from J; bases unmatched to any gene: 12. Germline V gives CDR1 SGHRS, CDR2 YFSETQ. This chain's CDR3 is CASSFRLAGQGDSYEQYF. As DNA, the CDR3 is TGCGCCAGCAGCTTCAGGTTGGCGGGACAGGGTGACTCCTACGAGCAGTACTTC.

The chain joins TRBV5-1 to TRBJ1-1; 9 bases are shared with TRBD1. The CDR3 spans 17 residues. Germline loops: CDR1 SGHRS, CDR2 YFSETQ. Unmatched junction bases numbered 14, after V lost 3 bases and J lost 5 bases. Here the CDR3 DNA reads TGCGCCAGCAGCTGGGGTCCAGGGACAGGGAATTGGACTGAAGCTTTCTTT. Residues: CASSWGPGTGNWTEAFF. The whole variable domain, filled in from reference TRBV5-1 and TRBJ1-1, reads KAGVTQTPRYLIKTRGQQVTLSCSPISGHRSVSWYQQTPGQGLQFLFEYFSETQRNKGNFPGRFSGRQFSNSRSEMNVSTLELGDSALYLCASSWGPGTGNWTEAFFGQGTRLTVV.

This clone was seen only a few times. V gene TRBV29-1 combines with J gene TRBJ2-7; D is unclear. V lost 4 bases and J 4 bases, leaving 26 bases between the germline ends. The CDR3 runs 17 residues. Germline V gives CDR1 SQVTM, CDR2 ANQGSEA. CDR3 bases: TGCAGCGTTGCCACCCCCCCTGCGCAGGAAATATGGTACGAGCAGTACTTC. Protein sequence: CSVATPPAQEIWYEQYF.

The chain links TRBV6-5 to TRBJ2-7; TRBD1 is a possible D gene (5 bases). Between the trimmed V and J ends, which lost 4 bases and 7 bases, there was a span of 17 bases. CDR3 size: 14 residues. CDR1 is MNHEY, CDR2 SVGAGI, per germline. CDR3 nucleotide sequence: TGTGCCAGCAGTTCCGCCGGACGGGCAGGGGAGCAGTACTTC. Translation gives CASSSAGRAGEQYF.

Details on this clone: One junction end disagrees with the germline gene, perhaps due to a read error. The chain combines TRBV29-1 with TRBJ1-4, with 7 nucleotides matching TRBD1. The CDR3 loop spans 11 amino acids. The germline gives CDR1 SQVTM, CDR2 ANQGSEA. This CDR3 is CSVEDRGQFKF. The CDR3 DNA reads TGCAGCGTTGAAGATCGGGGACAGTTCAAGTTT. Based on the CDR3 plus reference TRBV29-1 and TRBJ1-4, the full variable domain is SAVISQKPSRDICQRGTSLTIQCQVDSQVTMMFWYRQQPGQSLTLIATANQGSEATYESGFVIDKFPISRPNLTFSTLTVSNMSPEDSSIYLCSVEDRGQFKFGSGTQLSVL.

The chain joins TRBV2 to TRBJ1-3; D gene uncertain. This CDR3 has 14 residues. Trimming cost V 4 bases and J 1 base, with 8 bases left between them. Germline V gene data show CDR1 as SNHLY and CDR2 as FYNNEI. The CDR3 is CASSGPISGNTIYF. CDR3 nucleotide sequence: TGTGCCAGCAGTGGGCCCATATCTGGAAACACCATATATTTT.

The chain carries TRBV15 and TRBJ1-4; D remains ambiguous. The germline V and J ends were trimmed by 11 bases and 7 bases, with 17 bases remaining between them. The CDR3 consists of 13 residues. Per germline, CDR1 LNHNV and CDR2 YYDKDF (reference sequence). CDR3 bases: TGTGCCGGGCGGACGGCGGGTCGTGAAAAACTGTTTTTT. This sequence encodes CAGRTAGREKLFF.

For the CDR3, the DNA is TGTGCCTCCCGGGGGGGAGGGCGTGGGGAGCAGTACTTC. This sequence encodes CASRGGGRGEQYF. The V gene is TRBV7-8, the J gene TRBJ2-7, with TRBD2 matching 8 bases. Trimming at V came to 11 bases and at J to 7 bases, leaving 13 bases not matched to a gene. In germline, CDR1 is SGHVS, CDR2 FQNEAQ. CDR3 size: 13 residues.

The chain has TRBV25-1 and TRBJ2-3; 11 positions match TRBD1. V lost 5 bases and J lost 5; bases outside the gene matches: 9. CDR1 is MGHDK, CDR2 SYGVNS, per germline. This CDR3 comprises 16 residues. The CDR3 coding sequence is TGTGCCAGCAGTCACACCCCGGGACAGGGGGAAGATACGCAGTATTTT. It yields the protein CASSHTPGQGEDTQYF.

As concerns this clone: This specimen includes other DNA sequences encoding the same CDR3. This chain links TRBV5-1 with TRBJ2-7; 8 nucleotides agree with TRBD2. The CDR3 is 14 residues long. Unmatched junction bases numbered 3, after V lost 4 bases and J lost 0 bases. CDR1 is SGHRS, CDR2 YFSETQ, per germline. The CDR3 loop is CASSLTSGSYEQYF. CDR3 coding DNA: TGCGCCAGCAGCCTTACTAGCGGCTCCTACGAGCAGTACTTC.